The 10 T cell receptor beta chains given below trace back to one sample, sequenced in a study of early T cells in non-severe SARS-CoV-2 infection. TCRdb passed the 5' RACE reads through MiXCR, listing each CDR3 protein once. The sample lists approximately 97,000 distinct CDR3 sequences, about 10% occurring once. Sample: whole blood, taken at baseline. These receptors were taken from an adult who was a healthcare worker with PCR-confirmed SARS-CoV-2 infection or an uninfected control (not recorded which).

This clonotype was counted only a few times. This rearrangement joins TRBV5-5 to TRBJ1-2; 7 positions match TRBD1. The CDR3 loop spans 14 amino acids. The germline CDR1 and CDR2 sequences are SGHKS and YYEKEE (reference sequence). V lost 0 bases to trimming and J lost 2 bases; unmatched junction nucleotides: 1. CDR3 loop: CASSLAGQNYGYTF. The CDR3 nucleotides are TGTGCCAGCAGCTTGGCGGGACAGAACTATGGCTACACCTTC.

The chain recombines TRBV7-2 with TRBJ2-7, with D perhaps TRBD1 (6 bases). Per germline, CDR1 SGHTA and CDR2 FQGNSA. The CDR3 runs to 14 residues. Trimming took 1 base from V and 7 from J, leaving 14 bases between them. CDR3 residues: CASSLVVGAREQYF. In nucleotides, the CDR3 is TGTGCCAGCAGCTTAGTGGTGGGGGCGCGGGAGCAGTACTTC.

J is TRBJ1-1 and V is TRBV29-1, with D unclear. The CDR3 is made up of 11 amino acids. The V end lost 6 bases, the J end lost 6 bases, and 11 bases lay between the germline ends. Germline V gives CDR1 SQVTM, CDR2 ANQGSEA. The CDR3 is CSVEEGPEAFF. The CDR3 nucleotides are TGCAGCGTGGAGGAGGGTCCTGAAGCTTTCTTT. The complete variable domain, with remaining parts taken from reference TRBV29-1 and TRBJ1-1, reads SAVISQKPSRDICQRGTSLTIQCQVDSQVTMMFWYRQQPGQSLTLIATANQGSEATYESGFVIDKFPISRPNLTFSTLTVSNMSPEDSSIYLCSVEEGPEAFFGQGTRLTVV.

This clonotype has at least ten counts. V gene TRBV30 combines with J gene TRBJ2-7; the D is unclear. V was cut by 2 bases and J by 0 bases, with 11 bases left in between. CDR1 is GTSNPN and CDR2 is SVGIG in the germline V gene (reference sequence). The CDR3 totals 14 residues. CDR3 coding DNA: TGTGCCTGGAGTACCACCGGGCTCTCCTACGAGCAGTACTTC. This translates into CAWSTTGLSYEQYF.

The chain couples TRBV18 to TRBJ2-2; a possible D gene is TRBD1 (6 bases). This CDR3 has 16 amino acids. Germline V gene data show CDR1 as KGHSH and CDR2 as LQKENI. V was pared by 3 bases and J by 1 base, with 12 bases between. The chain's CDR3 is CASSPLQGLNTGELFF. The CDR3 DNA reads as TGTGCCAGCTCACCCCTCCAGGGGCTGAACACCGGGGAGCTGTTTTTT.

Many counts were recorded for this clonotype. The rearrangement joins TRBV4-2 to TRBJ2-1; TRBD2 matches 9 bases. The ends lost 0 bases at V and 2 bases at J; junction bases unmatched: 2. The CDR3 contains 16 residues. From germline, CDR1 is LGHNA and CDR2 YNFKEQ. For the CDR3, the DNA is TGTGCCAGCAGCCAAGACCCTAGCGGGGCCTACAATGAGCAGTTCTTC. It encodes CASSQDPSGAYNEQFF.

V gene TRBV7-9 combines with J gene TRBJ2-2, with 9 bases that match TRBD2. Unmatched junction bases numbered 11, after V lost 5 bases and J lost 7 bases. This CDR3 has 16 residues. Germline lookup yields CDR1 SEHNR and CDR2 FQNEAQ (reference sequence). Written as DNA, the CDR3 is TGTGCCAGCAGCCCCAATAGCGGGAGAGCGGGCGGGGAGCTGTTTTTT. The encoded protein is CASSPNSGRAGGELFF.

The chain combines TRBV20-1 with TRBJ2-1, with D perhaps TRBD1 or TRBD2 (6 bases each). The CDR3 extends over 15 amino acids. The V gene lost 3 bases and the J gene lost 4 bases, with 16 bases spanning the gap. In germline, CDR1 is DFQATT, CDR2 SNEGSKA (reference sequence). The CDR3 DNA is TGCAGTGCTAGCAGTACTAGCAGGGGTTACAATGAGCAGTTCTTC. This encodes CSASSTSRGYNEQFF.

The chain links TRBV3-1 to TRBJ2-7, with 12 bases that match TRBD2. The germline CDR1 and CDR2 sequences are LGHDT and YNNKEL (reference sequence). The CDR3 length is 16 residues. J gave up 3 bases and V 4 bases, and 7 bases lay outside the gene matches. The CDR3 spells CASSPASGGAGYEQYF. In nucleotides, the CDR3 is TGTGCCAGCAGCCCGGCTAGCGGGGGGGCCGGCTACGAGCAGTACTTC.

This clonotype showed up just a few times. V gene TRBV20-1 combines with J gene TRBJ1-3; D unclear. Trimming cost V 4 bases and J 0 bases, with 28 bases left between them. Looked up from germline, CDR1 is DFQATT and CDR2 is SNEGSKA (reference sequence). The CDR3 sequence is 20 residues long. CDR3 protein: CSATPVDQDPGIFSGNTIYF. CDR3 nucleotide sequence: TGCAGTGCTACGCCCGTGGACCAGGACCCAGGCATCTTCTCTGGAAACACCATATATTTT.